The source of this T cell receptor beta chain is a study of CD4+ T cells in melanoma. General observations from the study: CD8+ T cell, macrophage and B cell function reportedly correlated with neoantigen-specific CD4+ T cells.

CDR3 length: 15 amino acids. Trimming at V came to 7 bases and at J to 3 bases, leaving 8 bases not matched to a gene. Per the germline V gene, CDR1 is SGHVS and CDR2 is FNYEAQ. Notes on this clone: Its antigen is unidentified.

Generated by immunoSEQ multiplex PCR, the TCRdb table keeps only in-frame clones and is missing some. The sample carries around 50,000 clones, approximately 89% recorded once. The specimen was peripheral blood. This receptor was obtained from a human donor with melanoma. The rearrangement joins TRBV7-6 to TRBJ2-2, with TRBD1 matching over 7 bases. CDR3: CASTMRQGDTGELFF. DNA for the CDR3: TGTGCCAGCACCATGCGACAGGGTGACACCGGGGAGCTGTTTTTT.